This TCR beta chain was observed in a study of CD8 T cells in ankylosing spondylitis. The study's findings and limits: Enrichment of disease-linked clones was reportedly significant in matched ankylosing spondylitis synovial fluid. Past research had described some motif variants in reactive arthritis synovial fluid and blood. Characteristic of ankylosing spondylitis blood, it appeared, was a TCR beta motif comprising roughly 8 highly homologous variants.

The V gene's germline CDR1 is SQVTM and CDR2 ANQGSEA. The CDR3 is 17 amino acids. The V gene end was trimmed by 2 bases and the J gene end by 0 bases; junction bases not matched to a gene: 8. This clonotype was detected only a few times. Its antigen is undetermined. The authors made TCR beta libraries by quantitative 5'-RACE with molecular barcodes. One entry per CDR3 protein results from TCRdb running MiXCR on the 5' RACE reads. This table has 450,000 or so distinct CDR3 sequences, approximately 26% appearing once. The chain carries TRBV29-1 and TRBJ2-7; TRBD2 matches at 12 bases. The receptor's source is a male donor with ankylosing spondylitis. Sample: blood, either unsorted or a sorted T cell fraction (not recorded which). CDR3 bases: TGCAGCGTTGAACAGGGAGGACTAGCGGGGAGCTCCTACGAGCAGTACTTC. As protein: CSVEQGGLAGSSYEQYF.